The clone carrying this T cell receptor (beta chain) was seen many times. What it binds is not known. The sample is drawn from a study of CD8 T cells in ankylosing spondylitis. Study conclusions and caveats: Disease-associated clones were reportedly significantly overrepresented in matched ankylosing spondylitis synovial fluid. The disease-linked clones had a CD8+ phenotype and low blood frequencies. Apparently characteristic of ankylosing spondylitis blood was a TCR beta motif (eight highly homologous variants).

Making use of molecular barcodes, quantitative 5'-RACE generated TCR beta libraries. TCRdb re-derived calls from the 5' RACE reads in MiXCR, one entry per CDR3 protein. This sample yields some 100,000 distinct CDR3 sequences, of which roughly 9% are seen a single time; about 31% belongs to the top ten. CDR3 size: 12 residues. V was cut by 10 bases and J by 3 bases, with 12 bases left in between. Germline CDR1 is LNHDA and CDR2 is SQIVND (reference sequence). The sequencing input was blood, either unsorted or a sorted T cell fraction (not recorded which). The V gene is TRBV19, the J gene TRBJ1-1; D gene unclear. The TCR sequence derives from a male donor with ankylosing spondylitis. This CDR3 reads CATFDWDTEAFF. The CDR3 DNA is TGTGCCACTTTCGATTGGGACACTGAAGCTTTCTTT.